The clone carrying this T cell receptor (beta chain) came up once. These data are taken from a study of blood T cell repertoires in COVID-19. Study-wide background: Sites in the United States, Italy and Spain provided acute and convalescent COVID-19 samples. T cells, B-cell-depleted T cells, or PBMCs provided the cDNA or gDNA that served as material.

The germline V and J ends were trimmed by 2 bases and 4 bases, with 18 bases remaining between them. There are 18 residues in the CDR3. Germline-derived CDR1 and CDR2 are LGHNA and YSLEER. Source study methods: Amplifying reference gene primers gave estimates of nucleated cell counts. Repertoires were generated with immunoSEQ multiplex PCR, while TCRdb's copy carries only in-frame clones and drops some. V, J and clone size derive from that table, while D and trimming were established from the DNA sequence. This repertoire shows under 300,000 clones, around 84% found once; its top ten account for 2% to 2.5%.

This TCR derives from a man aged 35-49 years who had recovered from COVID-19. Material for sequencing was peripheral blood. The chain uses TRBV4-3 and TRBJ2-6; the D gene is possibly TRBD2 (6 bases). In DNA form, the CDR3 reads TGCGCCAGCAGCCAAACCGCACGAGGGGAGGCCGGGGCCAACGTCCTGACTTTC. This sequence encodes CASSQTARGEAGANVLTF.